This TCR beta chain was retrieved from a study of T cell responses to AZD1222 COVID-19 vaccine (dated by TCRdb to the early 2020s). In terms of the full investigation: AZD1222 recipients whose second dose came at about 4 weeks and those whose second dose came at about 12 weeks were combined into one group, since spike-specific TCR depth and breadth did not differ between the two schedules. TCR sequencing covered fewer than 250 trial participants: some 210 given two doses of AZD1222 and approximately 26 given two doses of MenACWY control vaccine. Enrollment into the trials was organized by age into subgroups of 18-55, 56-69 and 70-plus years, and those subgroups contained approximately 160, 26 and 62 TCR-sequenced participants, respectively. General conclusions and limits of the study: In the small 56-69-year group, the increase in depth fell short of significance, most likely because of low power. Conclusions about previously exposed vaccinees are limited because only 5 or 6 AZD1222 recipients were SARS-CoV-2 seropositive at baseline. Most participants were white British and females outnumbered males, and the authors suggested that clonal diversity may have been underestimated. No day 14 peak-response samples were available, so repertoires were characterized only after the peak T cell response. The whole spike protein was spanned by vaccine-associated CD4 TCRs, and dominant responses were seen in regions 160-218 and 743-854. Reportedly, close to half of the unique spike-specific TCRs recognized epitopes lying outside the regions that are mutated in the B.1.351 and B.1.1.7 variants. After two AZD1222 doses, spike-specific TCR breadth and depth were significantly higher than at day 0 and than in MenACWY recipients.

The time point label, as the study defines it: baseline before first vaccination. Samples from vaccinated people were obtained from the UK trials COV001 and COV002, which included a single-blind randomized controlled phase 2/3 trial of AZD1222 (ChAdOx1 nCoV-19) in healthy adults. Trial participant PBMC samples were collected at day 0 and day 28 after the second dose for TCRbeta chain sequencing. Concerning this clone itself: This receptor's antigen is unknown. No much larger clone exists at a distance of one base, and base qualities are not known.

The CDR3 contains 14 residues, cysteine and phenylalanine counted. Only CDR3 DNA is held: 42 bases, read in frame from base 1. The germline V gene supplies CDR1 MDHEN and CDR2 SYDVKM. Compared with germline, V lacks 8 bases and J lacks 0 bases; bases without a gene match: 6. The CDR3 regions of human TCRbeta chains were analyzed by immunosequencing. Under the source paper's analysis protocol: TCRs in the repertoires were compared against a reference library of SARS-CoV-2-specific TCRs that had been generated with the MIRA antigen-specificity platform. Breadth meant the fraction of unique TCRs that were SARS-CoV-2-associated, whereas depth meant the fraction of total T cells that were SARS-CoV-2-associated. Using the MIRA data, each spike-specific TCR was assigned both to the spike region to which the TCR was reactive and to a CD4 or CD8 class. Log10-transformed breadth and depth values were compared by one-way ANOVA with Sidak's multiple comparisons tests. Held by TCRdb, this immuneACCESS table contains in-frame sequences only and omits some clones. Under half of the omission traces to an unresolved V gene where checked; the cause of the rest is unknown. V and J calls plus clone size are reproduced from that table; the DNA served to infer D and trimming. This sample comprises over 80,000 clones, around 91% of them detected only once. The ten most abundant clones make up 30% to 35% of the sample.

The sequences come from peripheral blood, collected on day 0 of AZD1222 vaccination. This sequence originates from an adult in good health. Recombination connected TRBV28 to TRBJ2-7, and TRBD1 aligns with 8 junction nucleotides. The DNA sequence reads TGTGCCAGCCAAATAGGACAGGGCTCCTACGAGCAGTACTTC. The resulting protein is CASQIGQGSYEQYF.